This T cell receptor (beta chain) originates from a study of T cell responses to AZD1222 COVID-19 vaccine. Clones were sequenced by immunoSEQ multiplex PCR, and TCRdb holds only the in-frame ones, with some missing. The sample holds 100,000 or so clones, 70% to 90% seen once. V was clipped by 4 bases and J by 6 bases, with 23 bases between them. The CDR3 contains 16 residues. The V gene's germline CDR1 is SGHRS and CDR2 YFSETQ. Worth noting for this clone: The antigen is undetermined.

Study outcomes and limitations: Spike-specific TCR breadth and depth grew following two AZD1222 doses. Baseline seropositivity occurred in only a handful of AZD1222 recipients. Reports say nearly half of spike-specific TCRs go after unmutated variant regions.

This clonotype originated in an adult in good health. The rearrangement links TRBV5-1 to TRBJ2-7; tentative D call: TRBD1 (6 bases). The sequences come from peripheral blood, collected on day 0 of MenACWY control vaccination. CDR3 amino acids: CASSKFPGDKASEQYF. The DNA of the CDR3 is TGCGCCAGCAGCAAATTTCCTGGGGACAAGGCAAGCGAGCAGTACTTC.